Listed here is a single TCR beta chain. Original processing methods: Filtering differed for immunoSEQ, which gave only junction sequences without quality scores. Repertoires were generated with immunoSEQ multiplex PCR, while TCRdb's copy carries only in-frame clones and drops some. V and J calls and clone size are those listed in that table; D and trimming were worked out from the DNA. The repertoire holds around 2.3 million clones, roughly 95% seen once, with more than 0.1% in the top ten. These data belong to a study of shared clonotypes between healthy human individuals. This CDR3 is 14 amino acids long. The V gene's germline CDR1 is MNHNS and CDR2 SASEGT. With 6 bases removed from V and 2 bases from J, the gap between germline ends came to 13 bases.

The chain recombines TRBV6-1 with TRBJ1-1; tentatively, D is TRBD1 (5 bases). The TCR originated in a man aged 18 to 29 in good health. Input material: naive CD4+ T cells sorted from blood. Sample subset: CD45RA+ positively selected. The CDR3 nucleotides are TGTGCCAGCAGAAGGGACTTAGGAAACACTGAAGCTTTCTTT. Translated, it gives CASRRDLGNTEAFF.